One T cell receptor beta chain is described in this entry. The data were obtained in a study of blood T cell repertoires in COVID-19. Data came from immunoSEQ multiplex PCR; TCRdb stores just in-frame clones and leaves some out. Here the sample spans some 310,000 clones, roughly 84% being singletons. There are 13 residues in the CDR3. The trim removed 4 bases at V and 1 base at J, leaving 2 bases unmatched. Per the germline V gene, CDR1 is SQVTM and CDR2 is ANQGSEA. Sequencing used peripheral blood. The V gene is TRBV29-1, the J gene TRBJ1-2, with TRBD1 identical over 8 bases. This TCR was recovered from a middle-aged man with active or convalescent COVID-19. The CDR3 sequence: CSVGQGINYGYTF. The CDR3, as DNA: TGCAGCGTTGGACAGGGGATTAACTATGGCTACACCTTC.